These T cell receptor beta chains were read from a single sample in a study of T cells after yellow fever vaccination. MiXCR was run by TCRdb on the 5' RACE reads, yielding one entry per CDR3 protein. The repertoire includes 620,000 or so distinct CDR3 sequences, approximately 13% of them detected once, and 15% sits in the top ten. Sequenced here: PBMCs, sampled on the day of the yellow fever booster vaccination. Receptor source: a man aged 25 to 40 who received the YFV17D yellow fever vaccine. The CDR3 runs from the conserved cysteine through the conserved F or W. A D gene is named only where the DNA matches it firmly. The listing skips clone size in some rows; elsewhere it reads once, few, many or a size class.

clone_size j_call d_call v_call cdr3_aa cdr3_nt
NA TRBJ2-2 NA TRBV6-1 CASSAYYTGELFF TGTGCCAGCAGTGCTTACTACACCGGGGAGCTGTTTTTT
many TRBJ2-7 TRBD2 TRBV12-3/TRBV12-4 CASSHSGSSYEQYF TGTGCCAGCAGCCATAGCGGGAGCTCCTACGAGCAGTACTTC
few TRBJ2-3 NA TRBV6-5 CASSYSGAMADTQYF TGTGCCAGCAGTTACTCGGGGGCTATGGCAGATACGCAGTATTTT
NA TRBJ2-5 NA TRBV7-2 CASSRDPQETQYF TGTGCCAGCAGCCGGGACCCTCAGGAGACCCAGTACTTC
NA TRBJ2-4 NA TRBV7-9 CASSRLGENIQYF TGTGCCAGCAGCCGACTGGGGGAAAACATTCAGTACTTC
many TRBJ1-1 NA TRBV18 CASSPVLNTEAFF TGTGCCAGCTCCCCGGTCCTGAACACTGAAGCTTTCTTT
few TRBJ2-1 TRBD1 TRBV12-3/TRBV12-4 CASSSTLGQGMQFF TGTGCCAGCAGTTCCACCCTTGGACAGGGGATGCAGTTCTTC
many TRBJ1-1 TRBD1 TRBV20-1 CSARVGTGLGTEAFF TGCAGTGCTAGAGTAGGGACAGGACTGGGCACTGAAGCTTTCTTT
few TRBJ2-3 NA TRBV18 CASSPSGGARGSTDTQYF TGTGCCAGCTCACCATCCGGGGGCGCGAGAGGTAGCACAGATACGCAGTATTTT
NA TRBJ1-1 NA TRBV20-1 CSASLLQGVSEAFF TGCAGTGCCAGCCTACTGCAGGGCGTATCTGAAGCTTTCTTT
NA TRBJ2-2 TRBD1 TRBV4-2 CASSQGTGGFSGELFF TGTGCCAGCAGCCAAGGGACAGGGGGTTTCTCCGGGGAGCTGTTTTTT
many TRBJ1-2 TRBD1 TRBV7-6 CASSSGQGRGGYTF TGTGCCAGCAGCTCAGGACAGGGCCGAGGTGGCTACACCTTC
few TRBJ2-6 NA TRBV5-1 CASSSSGAGANVLTF TGCGCCAGCAGCTCATCGGGGGCCGGGGCCAACGTCCTGACTTTC
many TRBJ2-7 NA TRBV7-8 CASSLARIYEQYF TGTGCCAGCAGCTTAGCCAGGATCTACGAGCAGTACTTC
NA TRBJ2-3 TRBD2 TRBV20-1 CSATLAGVTDTQYF TGCAGTGCTACCCTAGCGGGGGTCACAGATACGCAGTATTTT
few TRBJ2-7 NA TRBV5-1 CASSRDTRLGEQYF TGCGCCAGCAGCCGGGACACCCGTCTGGGCGAGCAGTACTTC
NA TRBJ2-3 TRBD2 TRBV4-3 CASSQELAGGGADTQYF TGCGCCAGCAGCCAAGAACTAGCGGGAGGAGGAGCAGATACGCAGTATTTT
few TRBJ2-1 NA TRBV7-2 CASSLTVEQFF TGTGCCAGCAGCTTAACAGTCGAGCAGTTCTTC
few TRBJ1-2 NA TRBV3-1 CASSQDPPGAVNYGYTF TGTGCCAGCAGCCAAGACCCCCCGGGGGCGGTAAACTATGGCTACACCTTC
NA TRBJ2-1 NA TRBV9 CASSEGSPSSYNEQFF TGTGCCAGCAGCGAGGGGTCGCCAAGCTCCTACAATGAGCAGTTCTTC
few TRBJ1-2 NA TRBV29-1 CSLRTEAYGYTF TGCAGCTTAAGGACAGAAGCCTATGGCTACACCTTC
few TRBJ2-1 TRBD1 TRBV12-3/TRBV12-4 CASSADRGPYNEQFF TGTGCCAGCAGTGCGGACAGGGGACCCTACAATGAGCAGTTCTTC
NA TRBJ2-1 NA TRBV5-1 CASSLAGDRVGERFF TGCGCCAGCAGCTTGGCCGGGGATCGTGTAGGGGAGCGGTTCTTC
NA TRBJ2-1 NA TRBV20-1 CSARRGRSSYNEQFF TGCAGTGCTAGACGGGGACGAAGCTCCTACAATGAGCAGTTCTTC
NA TRBJ1-5 NA TRBV20-1 CSANGPGLRQPQHF TGCAGTGCTAACGGACCGGGTTTAAGACAGCCCCAGCATTTT
many TRBJ2-5 NA TRBV10-3 CAISKDGRETQYF TGTGCCATCAGCAAGGACGGGCGGGAGACCCAGTACTTC
few TRBJ2-5 NA TRBV4-2 CASSQDWAREETQYF TGTGCCAGCAGCCAAGATTGGGCCAGGGAAGAGACCCAGTACTTC
NA TRBJ2-3 TRBD2 TRBV11-2 CASSARLAGLLLNTDTQYF TGTGCCAGCAGCGCCAGACTAGCGGGACTTTTGCTGAACACAGATACGCAGTATTTT
many TRBJ2-3 NA TRBV3-1 CASSQAGSTDTQYF TGTGCCAGCAGCCAAGCAGGAAGCACAGATACGCAGTATTTT
NA TRBJ2-1 NA TRBV3-1 CASSQDPRGQEQFF TGTGCCAGCAGCCAAGACCCTCGAGGGCAAGAGCAGTTCTTC
NA TRBJ2-2 NA TRBV6-2/TRBV6-3 CASSWVTGELFF TGTGCCAGCAGTTGGGTGACCGGGGAGCTGTTTTTT
many TRBJ2-5 TRBD2 TRBV20-1 CSARDLWTSGKETQYF TGCAGTGCTAGAGACTTGTGGACTAGCGGGAAGGAGACCCAGTACTTC
NA TRBJ1-1 NA TRBV7-3 CASSLKRNTEAFF TGTGCCAGCAGCTTAAAGAGAAACACTGAAGCTTTCTTT